What follows describes a single T cell receptor beta chain. Germline CDR1 reads SNHLY; CDR2 reads FYNNEI. Between the trimmed V and J ends, which lost 7 bases and 8 bases, there was a span of 14 bases. This CDR3 region has 13 residues. This sample is drawn from a study of T cells in Graves' hyperthyroidism and ophthalmopathy. The CDR3 regions of TCR beta were amplified from RNA transcripts. During a first-round RT-PCR of the TCR CDR3, the HTBI primer set was used. TCRdb redid the calling of the multiplex PCR reads with MiXCR, one entry per CDR3 protein. The sample includes roughly 570,000 distinct CDR3 sequences, roughly 46% of them seen just once.

This TCR came from an adult woman with Graves' disease, either hyperthyroidism or ophthalmopathy (not recorded which). This chain links TRBV2 with TRBJ2-2; D might be TRBD1 or TRBD2, each matching 5 bases. The sample was peripheral blood or thyroid tissue (not recorded which). The CDR3 reads CASTPGWGGELFF. The CDR3 DNA sequence: TGTGCCAGCACCCCGGGTTGGGGGGGGGAGCTGTTTTTT.